This T cell receptor beta chain was sequenced during a study of T cell changes during pregnancy in multiple sclerosis. Method: immunoSEQ multiplex PCR; TCRdb's copy keeps in-frame clones and lacks some. The table lists 57,000 or so clones, around 90% of them singletons. The CDR3 is 13 amino acids. Germline V gene sequence: CDR1 SGHTA, CDR2 FQGNSA. After removal of 7 bases from V and 4 bases from J, the junction contained 3 bases not matched to a gene. This chain connects TRBV7-2 to TRBJ2-2; 7 nucleotides agree with TRBD2. Sample: peripheral blood, taken after pregnancy. The receptor's source is a female donor in good health, enrolled as a control in a pregnancy study. DNA of the CDR3: TGTGCCAGCACCCTAGCGGCCACCGGGGAGCTGTTTTTT. This gives the protein CASTLAATGELFF.